This T cell receptor (beta chain) stems from a study of blood T cells in healthy people across ages. Points from the study as a whole: Changes seen in expanded clonotypes were possibly confounded by donor CMV status left unknown. Across the age range, TCR beta diversity per million T cells fell in a roughly linear way.

On this clonotype: Its antigen is still unknown.

Sample-barcoded 5' priming and a J-beta primer mix drove a second PCR of roughly 6 to 12 cycles. TCRdb reanalysed the 5' RACE reads using MiXCR and keeps one entry per CDR3 protein. The sample has fewer than 600,000 distinct CDR3 sequences, 25% to 35% seen once; the top ten hold under 4.5%. CDR3 size: 16 residues. The trim removed 4 bases at V and 5 bases at J, leaving 12 bases unmatched. The germline V gene encodes CDR1 MNHEY and CDR2 SVGAGI. Separately, the same data were catalogued under a study of T cells of mothers and their children. That report notes: The effect of thymic selection on TCR recombination output is similar between related and unrelated pairs. There were no persistent microchimeric T cell clones detected.

The sequenced sample was blood. The chain joins TRBV6-5 to TRBJ2-7; 9 bases fit TRBD1. This TCR came from a boy aged 2-15 years in good health. The CDR3 reads CASSSGSGQGLHEQYF. The CDR3 region has the DNA TGTGCCAGCAGTTCCGGTTCGGGACAGGGTCTACACGAGCAGTACTTC.